This passage covers 26 T cell receptor beta chains from one sample sequenced in a study of T cells in Graves' hyperthyroidism and ophthalmopathy. RNA transcripts served as the template for amplifying TCR beta CDR3 regions. TCR CDR3 underwent first-round RT-PCR with the HTBI primer set. TCRdb itself ran the multiplex PCR reads through MiXCR, one entry per CDR3 protein. The sample consists of more than 45,000 distinct CDR3 sequences, about 49% of them appearing once. The source material was blood. The receptors were sampled from a woman in her twenties or thirties with Graves' ophthalmopathy.

Note on this clonotype: Sequence at one end of the junction differs from germline and may be a read error. This chain links TRBV20-1 with TRBJ2-1, with 8 positions matching TRBD2. CDR3 length: 14 residues. Germline CDR1 is DFQATT and CDR2 is SNEGSKA (reference sequence). In DNA, the CDR3 is TGCAGTGGTAGAGGTGGATCGGGAGGGCATGTGCAGTTCTTC. Protein product: CSGRGGSGGHVQFF.

This clonotype was observed at least ten times. This sequence joins TRBV11-2 and TRBJ2-7, with 8 bases lining up with TRBD1. This CDR3 has 17 amino acids. The V gene's germline CDR1 is SGHAT and CDR2 FQNNGV. With V trimmed by 0 bases and J by 7 bases, 14 bases remained unmatched. The CDR3 DNA is TGTGCCAGCAGCTTAGATCAAGGCAGGGGGCCCGCAGGTGAGCAGTACTTC. Translating gives CASSLDQGRGPAGEQYF.

With respect to this clonotype: One junction end disagrees with the germline gene, perhaps due to a read error. The chain combines TRBV30 with TRBJ2-6, with D possibly TRBD1 on 6 matching bases. This CDR3 comprises 17 residues. CDR1 and CDR2 from the germline V gene are GTSNPN and SVGIG (reference sequence). CDR3 nucleotide sequence: TGTGCCTGGAGTGTACAGGGAATCTCCTCTGGGGCCAACGTCCGGACTTTC. Translated, it gives CAWSVQGISSGANVRTF.

This clonotype was counted at least ten times. V usage is TRBV15 and J usage is TRBJ2-1; D not certain. Germline assignment: CDR1 LNHNV and CDR2 YYDKDF (reference sequence). CDR3 size: 14 residues. Between the trimmed V and J ends, which lost 2 bases and 4 bases, there was a span of 9 bases. DNA of the CDR3: TGTGCCACCAGCAGAAAGACGGCTTACAATGAGCAGTTCTTC. Protein product: CATSRKTAYNEQFF.

The J gene is TRBJ2-1, the V gene TRBV7-3, with 7 bases identical to TRBD2. J gave up 4 bases and V 5 bases, and 5 bases lay outside the gene matches. CDR3 length: 14 residues. CDR1 and CDR2 (germline): SGHTA, FQGTGA. The CDR3 here is CASSTSGIYNEQFF. For the CDR3, the DNA is TGTGCCAGCAGCACCAGCGGGATTTACAATGAGCAGTTCTTC.

This clonotype was observed at least ten times. The chain has TRBV6-6 and TRBJ1-2; the match to TRBD1 covers 8 bases. V dropped 5 bases and J dropped 7; count of bases not matched to a gene: 9. The CDR3 is 14 amino acids. The V gene's germline CDR1 is MNHNY and CDR2 SVGAGI (reference sequence). This CDR3 reads CASSTFQGAGGYTF. CDR3 sequence (DNA): TGTGCCAGCAGTACATTTCAGGGGGCGGGTGGCTACACCTTC.

This clonotype has at least ten counts. The chain is built from TRBV5-6 and TRBJ2-3, with D unresolved. The CDR3 loop spans 16 amino acids. Germline loops: CDR1 SGHDT, CDR2 YYEEEE. Trimming removed 4 bases from V and 0 bases from J, with 15 bases in between. CDR3 in DNA: TGTGCCAGCAGCCCGGAACCGGGTACTAGCACAGATACGCAGTATTTT. The encoded protein is CASSPEPGTSTDTQYF.

This clonotype has ten or more counts. This chain uses TRBV5-8 with TRBJ1-2, with 8 bases lining up with TRBD1. The CDR3 runs to 14 residues. Germline loops: CDR1 SGHTS, CDR2 YDEGEE. With 4 bases clipped from V and 6 bases from J, the junction kept 8 bases outside the gene matches. In DNA form, the CDR3 reads TGTGCCAGCAGCCCCTGGACAGGGCAGCATGGCTACACCTTC. Translating gives CASSPWTGQHGYTF.

This rearrangement joins TRBV6-5 to TRBJ2-7, with 9 bases that match TRBD1. The CDR3 is made up of 16 amino acids. Per the germline V gene, CDR1 is MNHEY and CDR2 is SVGAGI. J lost 5 bases, V lost 0 bases, and 8 bases had no gene match. The CDR3 is CASSYSRDRASHEQYF. The CDR3 DNA reads as TGTGCCAGCAGTTACTCGAGGGACAGGGCATCCCACGAGCAGTACTTC.

This clonotype showed up many times. This chain connects TRBV6-1 to TRBJ1-2, with D tentatively TRBD1 (5 bases). The germline V gene encodes CDR1 MNHNS and CDR2 SASEGT. Trimming cost V 1 base and J 9 bases, with 18 bases left between them. The CDR3 consists of 15 residues. The CDR3 DNA sequence: TGTGCCAGCAGTGAAGTTGGAGGCGCAAAGGGGAGCTACACCTTC. Translating gives CASSEVGGAKGSYTF.

This clonotype was seen only once. The CDR3 does not end in the conserved phenylalanine or tryptophan, so this is likely a read error. The chain employs TRBV27 and TRBJ1-1, with no clear D. V was shortened by 6 bases and J by 0 bases, with 11 bases between the two germline ends. The CDR3 loop spans 14 amino acids. Germline lookup yields CDR1 MNHEY and CDR2 SMNVEV (reference sequence). The CDR3 coding sequence is TGTGCCAGCAGGTTGAGCCCTATGAACACTGAAGCTTTCTTG. As protein: CASRLSPMNTEAFL.

V and J are TRBV10-2 and TRBJ2-5; D remains unclear. The CDR3 spans 11 residues. The germline gives CDR1 WSHSY, CDR2 SAAADI. V shed 2 bases and J shed 4 bases, with 2 bases lying between them. This CDR3 reads CASSEVETQYF. Here the CDR3 DNA reads TGCGCCAGCAGTGAGGTAGAGACCCAGTACTTC.

There are many counts of this clonotype. CDR3 DNA: TGTGCCAGCGCCGGGGGGGTTGGGTCTACTACGGGGCAGTACTTC. Its protein product is CASAGGVGSTTGQYF. The chain has TRBV5-4 and TRBJ2-7; 8 bases agree with TRBD2. Losses at the gene ends were 7 bases for V and 9 bases for J; bases not matched to a gene: 18. Germline CDR1 SGHNT, CDR2 YYREEE (reference sequence). This CDR3 spans 15 amino acids.

With respect to this clonotype: Possible read error: a much larger clone is one base away. The chain has TRBV25-1 and TRBJ1-1; 9 bases line up with TRBD1. CDR1 and CDR2 from the germline V gene are MGHDK and SYGVNS. V trimming: 8 bases; J trimming: 3 bases; junction bases outside the gene matches: 7. The CDR3 extends over 14 amino acids. The CDR3 here is CASPPQGADTEAFF. As DNA, the CDR3 is TGTGCCAGCCCACCACAGGGGGCCGACACTGAAGCTTTCTTT.

This clonotype was observed at least ten times. One end of the junction does not line up with germline, which may come from a read error. The V call is TRBV3-1, the J call TRBJ2-5; D uncertain. Germline V gives CDR1 LGHDT, CDR2 YNNKEL (reference sequence). This CDR3 is built from 14 residues. The CDR3 region has the DNA TGTGCCAGCAGCTTAGCCGGCAGCCAAGGGACCCAGTACTTC. Protein product: CASSLAGSQGTQYF.

V and J are TRBV27 and TRBJ2-6; weak D call: TRBD1 (5 bases). Looked up from germline, CDR1 is MNHEY and CDR2 is SMNVEV (reference sequence). Trimming pared 8 bases from V and 0 bases from J, leaving 17 bases between. This CDR3 contains 17 residues. The CDR3 spells CASPIHTGSSGANVLTF. The CDR3 nucleotides read TGTGCCAGCCCCATTCATACAGGAAGCTCTGGGGCCAACGTCCTGACTTTC.

This clonotype appeared once. The chain joins TRBV6-1 to TRBJ1-2; 8 bases are a match to TRBD1. With V trimmed by 10 bases and J by 8 bases, 15 bases remained unmatched. This CDR3 contains 14 residues. Germline CDR1 MNHNS, CDR2 SASEGT. The CDR3: CANGGQVVVMGYTF. The CDR3 bases are TGTGCCAACGGGGGACAGGTCGTCGTAATGGGCTACACCTTC.

This clonotype was picked up one time. The chain joins TRBV29-1 to TRBJ2-7, with TRBD1 matching over 11 bases. After removal of 4 bases from V and 6 bases from J, the junction contained 5 bases not matched to a gene. The CDR3 has 13 amino acids. Germline values: CDR1 SQVTM, CDR2 ANQGSEA. CDR3 in DNA: TGCAGCGTTGCGGCTGGGACAGGGGGCGAGCAGTACTTC. It yields the protein CSVAAGTGGEQYF.

The chain links TRBV9 to TRBJ1-2; 8 bases line up with TRBD1. CDR3 length equals 13 residues. The V and J ends lost 4 bases and 5 bases, in that order; junction bases with no gene match: 4. Germline V CDR1 and CDR2: SGDLS, YYNGEE. In DNA, the CDR3 is TGTGCCAGCAGCCACGACAGGGGATATGGCTACACCTTC. Translated, it gives CASSHDRGYGYTF.

The chain joins TRBV10-3 to TRBJ2-1; 9 nucleotides align to TRBD2. The CDR3 sequence is 15 residues long. Trimming removed 7 bases from V and 3 bases from J; junction bases left unmatched: 7. Germline CDR1 ENHRY, CDR2 SYGVKD. The CDR3 coding sequence is TGTGCCATCACCACCCTAGCGGGGAGCTACAATGAGCAGTTCTTC. It is translated as CAITTLAGSYNEQFF.

This clonotype is labeled medium-sized (0.01 to 0.1%). One junction end disagrees with the germline gene, perhaps due to a read error. The J gene is TRBJ1-2, the V gene TRBV7-9; D is unresolved. Germline assignment: CDR1 SEHNR and CDR2 FQNEAQ (reference sequence). The CDR3 runs to 8 residues. CDR3 sequence: CASSLSNF. DNA for the CDR3: TGTGCCAGCAGCTTGTCGAACTTC.

This clonotype was detected ten times or more. The gene calls are TRBV19 and TRBJ2-5; TRBD1 agrees at 7 bases. In germline, CDR1 is LNHDA, CDR2 SQIVND (reference sequence). Trimming at V came to 3 bases and at J to 5 bases, leaving 6 bases not matched to a gene. The CDR3 is 14 amino acids. The CDR3 nucleotides are TGTGCCAGTAGTATCCCAGGGGGTGGCGAGACCCAGTACTTC. Translated: CASSIPGGGETQYF. Filled out from reference TRBV19 and TRBJ2-5, the complete variable domain reads DGGITQSPKYLFRKEGQNVTLSCEQNLNHDAMYWYRQDPGQGLRLIYYSQIVNDFQKGDIAEGYSVSREKKESFPLTVTSAQKNPTAFYLCASSIPGGGETQYFGPGTRLLVL.

V is TRBV2 and J is TRBJ2-2; TRBD2 aligns across 9 bases. Per the germline V gene, CDR1 is SNHLY and CDR2 is FYNNEI. Unmatched junction bases numbered 23, after V lost 5 bases and J lost 7 bases. The CDR3 totals 20 residues. The CDR3 sequence: CASSLSLGLGGRAGGGELFF. The CDR3 DNA follows: TGTGCCAGCAGTTTATCTCTGGGCCTAGGCGGGAGGGCCGGGGGCGGGGAGCTGTTTTTT.

This clonotype occurred many times. The chain carries TRBV19 and TRBJ2-1; D is uncertain. Germline CDR1 LNHDA, CDR2 SQIVND (reference sequence). Trimming shortened V by 1 base and J by 8 bases, and 9 bases separated the two germline ends. This CDR3 spans 13 amino acids. The CDR3 bases are TGTGCCAGTAGTATAGTGGAAGGATATGAGCAGTTCTTC. This gives the protein CASSIVEGYEQFF.

In its sample, this clonotype was seen many times. The V gene is TRBV5-8, the J gene TRBJ2-3; 9 bases map to TRBD2. Unmatched junction bases numbered 6, after V lost 0 bases and J lost 4 bases. The CDR3 runs to 16 residues. CDR1 is SGHTS, CDR2 YDEGEE, per germline. The CDR3 here is CASSLVAGGVSDTQYF. The CDR3 DNA sequence: TGTGCCAGCAGCTTGGTTGCGGGAGGGGTGTCAGATACGCAGTATTTT.

This clonotype was observed at least ten times. This chain uses TRBV2 with TRBJ1-4; D remains ambiguous. Germline V CDR1 and CDR2: SNHLY, FYNNEI. The CDR3 runs to 14 residues. V gave up 8 bases and J gave up 4 bases, with 14 bases separating them. The CDR3 bases are TGTGCCAGCTACCCGGACGGGAATAATGAAAAACTGTTTTTT. Protein product: CASYPDGNNEKLFF.